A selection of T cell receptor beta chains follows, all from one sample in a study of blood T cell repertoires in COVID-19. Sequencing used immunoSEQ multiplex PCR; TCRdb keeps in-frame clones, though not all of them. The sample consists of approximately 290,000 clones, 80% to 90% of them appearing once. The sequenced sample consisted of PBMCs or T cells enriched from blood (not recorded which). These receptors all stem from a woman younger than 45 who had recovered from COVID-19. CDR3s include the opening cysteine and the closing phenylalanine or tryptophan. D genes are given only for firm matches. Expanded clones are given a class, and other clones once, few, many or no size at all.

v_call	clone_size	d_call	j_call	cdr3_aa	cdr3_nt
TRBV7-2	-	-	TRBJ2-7	CASSGRQATYEQYF	TGTGCCAGCAGCGGACGACAGGCCACCTACGAGCAGTACTTC
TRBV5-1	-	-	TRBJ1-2	CASSLAVAEGYTF	TGCGCCAGCAGCTTGGCGGTGGCGGAAGGCTACACCTTC
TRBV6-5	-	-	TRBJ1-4	CASSSPGGATNEKLFF	TGTGCCAGCAGTTCCCCCGGGGGTGCAACTAATGAAAAACTGTTTTTT
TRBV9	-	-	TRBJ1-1	CASSVEWTPNTEAFF	TGTGCCAGCAGCGTAGAATGGACACCGAACACTGAAGCTTTCTTT
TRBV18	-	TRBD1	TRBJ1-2	CASSPRLGQGLGHNYGYTF	TGTGCCAGCTCACCACGCTTGGGACAGGGACTGGGCCATAACTATGGCTACACCTTC
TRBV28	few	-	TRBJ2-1	CASSLGSLSYNEQFF	TGTGCCAGCAGTTTAGGCTCCCTGTCCTACAATGAGCAGTTCTTC
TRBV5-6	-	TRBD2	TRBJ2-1	CASSHIAGDRYNEQFF	TGTGCCAGCAGCCATATAGCGGGAGATCGCTACAATGAGCAGTTCTTC
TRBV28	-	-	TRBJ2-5	CASSPPAGPETQYF	TGTGCCAGCAGTCCGCCGGCAGGGCCGGAGACCCAGTACTTC
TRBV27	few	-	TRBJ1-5	CASSKGWGQVGNQPQHF	TGTGCCAGCAGCAAAGGATGGGGGCAGGTTGGCAATCAGCCCCAGCATTTT
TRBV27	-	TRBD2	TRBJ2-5	CPRGGVWGGVETQYF	TGTCCCCGGGGGGGGGTTTGGGGGGGGGTGGAGACCCAGTACTTC
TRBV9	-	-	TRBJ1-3	CASSRQTGNTIYF	TGTGCCAGCAGCCGACAGACTGGAAACACCATATATTTT
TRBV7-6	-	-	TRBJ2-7	CASSLGGRAHSYEQYF	TGTGCCAGCAGCTTAGGAGGCAGGGCCCACTCCTACGAGCAGTACTTC
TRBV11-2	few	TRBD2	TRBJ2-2	CASSLDLALAGNTGELFF	TGTGCCAGCAGCTTAGATCTCGCGCTAGCGGGGAACACCGGGGAGCTGTTTTTT
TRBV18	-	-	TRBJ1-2	CASSPPASGPYYGYTF	TGTGCCAGCTCACCACCGGCGTCAGGGCCTTACTATGGCTACACCTTC
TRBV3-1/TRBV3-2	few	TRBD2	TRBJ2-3	CASSQDLLAGGRSDTQYF	TGTGCCAGCAGCCAAGATCTTTTAGCGGGGGGGCGGTCAGATACGCAGTATTTT
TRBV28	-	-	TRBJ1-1	CASSDRPQDGNTEAFF	TGTGCCAGCAGTGACCGACCACAGGACGGGAACACTGAAGCTTTCTTT
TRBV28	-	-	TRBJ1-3	CASSLVGGPGNTIYF	TGTGCCAGCAGTTTAGTCGGGGGTCCTGGAAACACCATATATTTT
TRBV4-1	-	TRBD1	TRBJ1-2	CASRPGQGVLDGYTF	TGCGCCAGCCGCCCGGGACAGGGGGTTCTAGATGGCTACACCTTC
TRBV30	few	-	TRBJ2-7	CAWSVHAYEQYF	TGTGCCTGGAGTGTACACGCATACGAGCAGTACTTC
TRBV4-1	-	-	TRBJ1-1	CASSSLTQRTEAFF	TGCGCCAGCAGCTCCCTGACCCAGCGCACTGAAGCTTTCTTT
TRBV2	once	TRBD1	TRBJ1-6	CASSDDRVTQNSPLHF	TGTGCCAGCAGTGATGACAGGGTGACACAGAATTCACCCCTCCACTTT
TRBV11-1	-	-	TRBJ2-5	CASSFSGGETQYF	TGTGCCAGCAGCTTCTCCGGAGGAGAGACCCAGTACTTC
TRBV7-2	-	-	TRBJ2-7	CASSLVGGSDPYEQYF	TGTGCCAGCAGCTTAGTCGGGGGTTCAGATCCTTACGAGCAGTACTTC
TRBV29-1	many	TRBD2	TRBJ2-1	CSHGREAGNEQFF	TGCAGCCATGGGAGGGAGGCGGGCAATGAGCAGTTCTTC
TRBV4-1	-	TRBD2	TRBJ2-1	CASSQGTSGYNEQFF	TGCGCCAGCAGCCAAGGGACTAGCGGGTACAATGAGCAGTTCTTC
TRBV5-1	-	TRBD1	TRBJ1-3	CASSIPTGEAGNTIYF	TGCGCCAGCAGCATACCTACAGGGGAGGCTGGAAACACCATATATTTT
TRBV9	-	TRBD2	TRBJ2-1	CASSPWTSGGNEQFF	TGTGCCAGCAGCCCCTGGACTAGCGGGGGGAATGAGCAGTTCTTC
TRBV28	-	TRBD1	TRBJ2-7	CASSTPLGQPYF	TGTGCCAGCAGTACGCCTTTGGGACAGCCGTACTTC
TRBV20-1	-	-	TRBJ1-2	CSAPVSRGYTF	TGCAGTGCCCCCGTTAGTCGTGGCTACACCTTC
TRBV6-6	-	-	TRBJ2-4	CASSANRDFQNIQYF	TGTGCCAGCAGTGCCAACCGGGACTTCCAAAACATTCAGTACTTC
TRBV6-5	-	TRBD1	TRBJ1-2	CASSYSQGVDYGYTF	TGTGCCAGCAGTTACTCCCAGGGGGTCGACTATGGCTACACCTTC
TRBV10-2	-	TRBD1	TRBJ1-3	CASRTGENTIYF	TGCGCCAGCAGGACAGGGGAAAACACCATATATTTT
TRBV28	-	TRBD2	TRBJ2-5	CASTPGRKETQYF	TGTGCCTCCACCCCCGGGAGGAAAGAGACCCAGTACTTC
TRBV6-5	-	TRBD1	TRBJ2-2	CASSYGQGNTGELFF	TGTGCCAGCAGTTACGGACAGGGGAACACCGGGGAGCTGTTTTTT
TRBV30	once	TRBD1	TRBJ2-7	CAWSTGDEQYF	TGTGCCTGGAGTACAGGGGACGAGCAGTACTTC
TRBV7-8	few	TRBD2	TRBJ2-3	CASRRLAGVSTDTQYF	TGTGCCAGCAGGAGACTAGCGGGGGTTAGTACAGATACGCAGTATTTT
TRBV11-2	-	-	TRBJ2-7	CASSLGVGSSYEQYF	TGTGCCAGCAGCTTAGGGGTCGGGAGCTCCTACGAGCAGTACTTC
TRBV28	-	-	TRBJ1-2	CASGYLYGYTF	TGTGCCAGCGGTTATCTCTATGGCTACACCTTC
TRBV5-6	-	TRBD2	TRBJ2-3	CASSAGTSTDTQYF	TGTGCCAGCTCAGCGGGGACTAGCACAGATACGCAGTATTTT
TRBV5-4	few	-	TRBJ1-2	CASSAISTDNYGYTF	TGTGCCAGCAGCGCCATATCGACAGATAACTATGGCTACACCTTC
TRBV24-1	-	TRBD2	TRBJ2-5	CATSDHSGGEETQYF	TGTGCCACCAGTGACCATAGCGGGGGAGAAGAGACCCAGTACTTC
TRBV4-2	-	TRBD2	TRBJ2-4	CASQQLYADGGAGNIQYF	TGTGCCAGCCAGCAACTATATGCGGACGGGGGGGCCGGAAACATTCAGTACTTC
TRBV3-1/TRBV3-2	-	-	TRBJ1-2	CASNSNGGGHYGYTF	TGTGCCAGCAACTCGAACGGGGGAGGTCACTATGGCTACACCTTC
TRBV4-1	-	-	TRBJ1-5	CASSQASGYSNQPQHF	TGCGCCAGCAGCCAAGCCTCAGGGTATAGCAATCAGCCCCAGCATTTT
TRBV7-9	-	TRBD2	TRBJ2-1	CASSERTSGYNEQFF	TGTGCCAGCAGCGAAAGGACTAGCGGATACAATGAGCAGTTCTTC
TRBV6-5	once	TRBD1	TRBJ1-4	CASRGQGSEKLFF	TGTGCCAGCAGGGGACAGGGTAGTGAAAAACTGTTTTTT